Listed here is a single TCR beta chain. The entry originates in a study of blood T cell repertoires in COVID-19. Study-level background: T cells, B-cell-depleted T cells, or PBMCs supplied cDNA or gDNA.

The CDR3 has 12 residues. With V trimmed by 6 bases and J by 6 bases, 1 base remained unmatched. CDR1 and CDR2 (germline): WNHNN, SYGVQD (reference sequence). Repertoires were generated with immunoSEQ multiplex PCR, while TCRdb's copy carries only in-frame clones and drops some. The table shows 150,000 to 200,000 clones, with roughly 85% occurring only once. The chain joins TRBV10-1 to TRBJ1-4, with 7 nucleotides matching TRBD1. This sequence originates from a woman aged 45 to 65 with COVID-19, enrolled during active disease. Sequenced input: peripheral blood. The CDR3 region is CASSGTDEKLFF. CDR3 nucleotide sequence: TGCGCCAGCAGCGGGACAGATGAAAAACTGTTTTTT.